The 32 T cell receptor beta chains below all came from one sample that was sequenced in a study of T cells in Graves' hyperthyroidism and ophthalmopathy (dated by TCRdb to about 2019). The library was generated by multiplex PCR. Sequencing relied on an Illumina HiSeq 2000. The TCR beta CDR3 regions were amplified from RNA transcripts. The TCR CDR3 was subjected to a first round of RT-PCR using the HTBI primer set and the Qiagen OneStep RT-PCR kit. The raw public reads went through TCRdb reprocessing: fastp at Q25, MiXCR clone calling, in-frame beta chains kept. For every CDR3 protein sequence, its rows merge into one entry that carries the most common genes and DNA. This sample gives about 640,000 distinct CDR3 sequences in total; around 15% of them show up just once. The ten largest clones represent under 15% of the sample. Sequencing used blood. The receptors were sampled from a woman aged 45-60 years with Graves' ophthalmopathy.

This clonotype has at least ten counts. The V and J genes are TRBV28 and TRBJ2-7; 9 nucleotides match TRBD2. The CDR3 has 15 residues. Germline loops: CDR1 MDHEN, CDR2 SYDVKM. The V segment lost 5 bases and the J segment 4 bases; nucleotides outside the gene matches: 9. The CDR3 DNA reads as TGTGCCAGCAGTCAGCCGCTAGCGGGAAAGTACGAGCAGTACTTC. Residues: CASSQPLAGKYEQYF. The full variable domain, completed using reference TRBV28 and TRBJ2-7, is DVKVTQSSRYLVKRTGEKVFLECVQDMDHENMFWYRQDPGLGLRLIYFSYDVKMKEKGDIPEGYSVSREKKERFSLILESASTNQTSMYLCASSQPLAGKYEQYFGPGTRLTVT.

As to this clonotype: This CDR3 fails to terminate in the conserved phenylalanine or tryptophan, so it likely reflects a read error. The chain has TRBV30 and TRBJ2-2, with 8 bases that match TRBD1. V gave up 5 bases and J gave up 6 bases; unmatched junction bases: 2. This CDR3 is built from 12 residues. Germline loops: CDR1 GTSNPN, CDR2 SVGIG (reference sequence). The CDR3: CAWSTGAGELFL. The CDR3 nucleotides read TGTGCCTGGTCGACAGGGGCCGGGGAGCTGTTTCTT.

CDR3 amino acids: CASSPRAGDRTDTQYF. Written as DNA, the CDR3 is TGTGCCAGCTCACCAAGGGCGGGAGACCGCACAGATACGCAGTATTTT. The chain employs TRBV18 and TRBJ2-3; 7 nucleotides match TRBD2. CDR1 and CDR2 (germline): KGHSH, LQKENI. V lost 2 bases to trimming and J lost 1 base; unmatched junction nucleotides: 6. The CDR3 loop spans 16 amino acids.

The CDR3 DNA reads TGTGCCATCAGTATAGGGACAGGATCCTATGGCTACACCTTC. This translates into CAISIGTGSYGYTF. The rearrangement links TRBV10-3 to TRBJ1-2, with 8 bases that match TRBD1. V shed 5 bases and J 4 bases; nucleotides not matched to a gene: 6. The CDR3 sequence is 14 residues long. CDR1 and CDR2 from the germline V gene are ENHRY and SYGVKD.

The chain uses TRBV10-3 and TRBJ2-7; TRBD1 matches at 9 bases. Germline CDR1 reads ENHRY; CDR2 reads SYGVKD. V dropped 6 bases and J dropped 6; count of bases not matched to a gene: 3. CDR3 length: 12 amino acids. CDR3 region: CAIRGTGREQYF. The CDR3 DNA sequence: TGTGCCATCAGGGGGACAGGGCGCGAGCAGTACTTC.

This clonotype came up many times. This chain joins TRBV12-3 or TRBV12-4 and TRBJ2-1; the D is unclear. V lost 5 bases and J 7 bases, leaving 12 bases between the germline ends. CDR3 length equals 13 residues. The CDR3 spells CASSPLNLNEQFF. The CDR3 nucleotides read TGTGCCAGCAGTCCCCTAAATCTGAATGAGCAGTTCTTC.

With regard to this clonotype: At one end, the junction sequence differs from germline, possibly due to a read error. The chain recombines TRBV12-3 or TRBV12-4 with TRBJ2-7; no firm D call. The CDR3 has 14 residues. The DNA for the CDR3 is TGTGCCACCAGTTTATTAGGGTTTGGATACGAGCAGTACTTC. Encoded protein: CATSLLGFGYEQYF.

V and J are TRBV6-1 and TRBJ1-2; D possibly corresponds to TRBD1 (6 bases). The CDR3 has 14 residues. Germline V gene data show CDR1 as MNHNS and CDR2 as SASEGT. The V end lost 4 bases, the J end lost 6 bases, and 15 bases lay between the germline ends. The CDR3 sequence: CASSVQGPRNGYTF. The CDR3 nucleotides read TGTGCCAGCAGTGTGCAGGGGCCAAGAAATGGCTACACCTTC.

This clonotype has a handful of counts. This sequence joins TRBV6-1 and TRBJ1-5; D gene ambiguous. The length of the CDR3 is 13 residues. V lost 3 bases and J lost 5, with 8 bases in between. Germline CDR1 MNHNS, CDR2 SASEGT. This chain's CDR3 is CASSDRSHQPQHF. In nucleotides, the CDR3 is TGTGCCAGCAGTGACAGGTCGCATCAGCCCCAGCATTTT.

This clonotype was seen a handful of times. The chain combines TRBV27 with TRBJ2-3, with 9 nucleotides matching TRBD2. Unmatched junction bases numbered 17, after V lost 5 bases and J lost 2 bases. CDR3 length: 19 residues. Germline CDR1 reads MNHEY; CDR2 reads SMNVEV (reference sequence). CDR3 DNA sequence: TGTGCCAGCAGTAGATCAGGGTTCGGGGCGGGAGGGCTCACAGATACGCAGTATTTT. This codes for CASSRSGFGAGGLTDTQYF.

This clonotype was seen repeatedly, ten times or more. The V call is TRBV20-1, the J call TRBJ2-7; 14 bases align to TRBD2. The V and J ends lost 3 bases and 7 bases, in that order; junction bases with no gene match: 5. The CDR3 loop spans 14 amino acids. CDR1 is DFQATT, CDR2 SNEGSKA, per germline (reference sequence). The CDR3 DNA sequence: TGCAGTGCTAGTGGGGGACTAGCGGGAGAAGAGCAGTACTTC. It translates to CSASGGLAGEEQYF.

This sequence joins TRBV4-3 and TRBJ1-3; a possible D gene is TRBD1 (5 bases). From germline, CDR1 is LGHNA and CDR2 YSLEER. Trimming left V 0 bases short and J 9 bases short, with 15 bases between. The CDR3 has 15 residues. The CDR3 DNA reads as TGCGCCAGCAGCCAAGACAGTCCGAGCGGGGGCACCATATATTTT. Translation gives CASSQDSPSGGTIYF.

A word on this clonotype: A read error may be the cause here, since a much bigger clone is one base away. CDR3 amino acids: CASSTIGHSSTDMQYF. CDR3 DNA sequence: TGTGCCAGCAGTACAATAGGTCACTCTAGCACAGATATGCAGTATTTT. This rearrangement joins TRBV28 to TRBJ2-3; D possibly corresponds to TRBD2 (5 bases). The CDR3 is 16 residues long. CDR1 is MDHEN and CDR2 is SYDVKM in the germline V gene.

This clonotype was detected ten times or more. CDR3 sequence (DNA): TGTGCCAGCAGCGTGACAGGGGGCCCTCAGCCCCAGCATTTT. Translated, it gives CASSVTGGPQPQHF. The chain couples TRBV9 to TRBJ1-5; 10 nucleotides align to TRBD1. Germline loops: CDR1 SGDLS, CDR2 YYNGEE. CDR3 length: 14 residues. J lost 6 bases, V lost 2 bases, and 2 bases had no gene match.

This clonotype was seen at least ten times. The gene calls are TRBV20-1 and TRBJ2-3, with TRBD1 matching over 7 bases. Unmatched junction bases numbered 7, after V lost 6 bases and J lost 1 base. Per germline, CDR1 DFQATT and CDR2 SNEGSKA (reference sequence). This CDR3 is 14 amino acids long. The DNA for the CDR3 is TGCAGTGCGGCCGGAGACAGGGGCACAGATACGCAGTATTTT. Amino acids: CSAAGDRGTDTQYF.

The gene calls are TRBV5-5 and TRBJ1-5; 8 bases align to TRBD1. CDR3 length: 15 amino acids. CDR1 and CDR2 (germline): SGHKS, YYEKEE (reference sequence). V lost 0 bases, J lost 2 bases, and 1 base stayed unmatched. As DNA, the CDR3 is TGTGCCAGCAGCTTGGCGGGACAGGGCAATCAGCCCCAGCATTTT. Translated, it gives CASSLAGQGNQPQHF.

This clonotype showed up many times. This sequence joins TRBV30 and TRBJ2-2; no clear D gene. V lost 3 bases to trimming and J lost 1 base, with 15 bases between them. The CDR3 loop spans 16 amino acids. Germline V gene data show CDR1 as GTSNPN and CDR2 as SVGIG (reference sequence). CDR3 nucleotide sequence: TGTGCCTGGAGACCCCCCGGCTGGATGAACACCGGGGAGCTGTTTTTT. It codes for CAWRPPGWMNTGELFF.

This clonotype was seen repeatedly, ten times or more. This chain joins TRBV3-1 and TRBJ1-1; D is unclear. The germline V and J ends were trimmed by 1 base and 12 bases, with 9 bases remaining between them. Germline CDR1 reads LGHDT; CDR2 reads YNNKEL (reference sequence). There are 11 residues in the CDR3. The CDR3 region has the DNA TGTGCCAGCAGCCAAGGAGGGTGGCCTTTCTTT. Translated, it gives CASSQGGWPFF.

This clonotype was recorded at least ten times. The gene calls are TRBV28 and TRBJ2-3; perhaps TRBD1 as D (6 bases). The CDR3 totals 16 residues. V lost 5 bases, J lost 0 bases, and 15 bases lay in between. Germline assignment: CDR1 MDHEN and CDR2 SYDVKM. CDR3 in amino acids: CASSKPGTPSTDTQYF. Here the CDR3 DNA reads TGTGCCAGCAGTAAACCCGGGACACCTAGCACAGATACGCAGTATTTT.

For the CDR3, the DNA is TGTGCCAGTCGGGGCGGGAGGGCCTCTTCCTACGAGCAGTACTTC. Protein sequence: CASRGGRASSYEQYF. The chain uses TRBV6-2 or TRBV6-3 and TRBJ2-7; 9 bases are shared with TRBD2. CDR3 length: 15 residues. CDR1 and CDR2 from the germline V gene are MNHEY and SVGEGT. The V segment lost 9 bases and the J segment 1 base; nucleotides outside the gene matches: 10.

A few counts support this clonotype. The chain uses TRBV4-2 and TRBJ1-4; unclear D gene. The CDR3 has 15 residues. From germline, CDR1 is LGHNA and CDR2 YNFKEQ. V was pared by 2 bases and J by 4 bases, with 11 bases between. CDR3 sequence: CASSQRQEINEKLFF. Written as DNA, the CDR3 is TGTGCCAGCAGCCAAAGGCAGGAGATTAATGAAAAACTGTTTTTT.

This clonotype has ten or more counts. The V gene is TRBV5-6, the J gene TRBJ1-1, with TRBD1 matching over 7 bases. V lost 2 bases, J lost 11 bases, and 15 bases stayed unmatched. CDR3 length: 15 residues. Germline CDR1 reads SGHDT; CDR2 reads YYEEEE. The CDR3 nucleotides are TGTGCCAGCAGCTTAAGACAGGGCTACCAGAACCCCGCTTTCTTT. Translated, it gives CASSLRQGYQNPAFF.

This clonotype was detected only a few times. This chain joins TRBV6-2 or TRBV6-3 and TRBJ2-3, with 7 bases identical to TRBD1. Germline assignment: CDR1 MNHEY and CDR2 SVGEGT. The CDR3 is 14 amino acids. The V segment lost 8 bases and the J segment 5 bases; nucleotides outside the gene matches: 10. The chain's CDR3 is CASESRGRVDTQYF. The CDR3 DNA is TGTGCCAGCGAGTCAAGGGGGCGCGTAGATACGCAGTATTTT.

This chain joins TRBV9 and TRBJ2-5; TRBD2 matches at 7 bases. This CDR3 is 14 amino acids long. The germline V gene has CDR1 SGDLS and CDR2 YYNGEE. J gave up 4 bases and V 6 bases, and 9 bases lay outside the gene matches. The CDR3 is CASNPSGMGETQYF. For the CDR3, the DNA is TGTGCCAGCAACCCAAGCGGGATGGGAGAGACCCAGTACTTC.

This clonotype was recorded many times. This sequence joins TRBV2 and TRBJ2-7, with 9 nucleotides matching TRBD2. With 7 bases clipped from V and 4 bases from J, the junction kept 5 bases outside the gene matches. The CDR3 covers 13 residues. Germline-derived CDR1 and CDR2 are SNHLY and FYNNEI. The CDR3 reads CASNLAGIYEQYF. The CDR3 bases are TGTGCCAGCAATCTAGCGGGAATTTACGAGCAGTACTTC.

At least ten counts were recorded for this clonotype. This chain joins TRBV3-1 and TRBJ2-1; 9 bases are shared with TRBD1. The CDR3 has 15 amino acids. J was trimmed by 7 bases and V by 5 bases; bases with no gene match: 9. CDR1 LGHDT and CDR2 YNNKEL come from the germline V gene (reference sequence). As DNA, the CDR3 is TGTGCCAGCAGCGCCCGGGACAGGGCTGGGAATGAGCAGTTCTTC. Residues: CASSARDRAGNEQFF.

This clonotype was observed a few times. The CDR3 DNA is TGTGCCAGCAGCCAAGAAGCTGGGCTGGTGAACACTGAAGCTTTCTTT. Protein: CASSQEAGLVNTEAFF. The genes are TRBV3-1 and TRBJ1-1, with D hard to call. The CDR3 has 16 residues. Trimming took 0 bases from V and 0 from J, leaving 11 bases between them. CDR1 is LGHDT and CDR2 is YNNKEL in the germline V gene (reference sequence).

In its sample, this clonotype was seen many times. The chain employs TRBV2 and TRBJ1-5, with TRBD1 identical over 7 bases. This CDR3 comprises 15 residues. From germline, CDR1 is SNHLY and CDR2 FYNNEI. V dropped 3 bases and J dropped 6; count of bases not matched to a gene: 8. The CDR3 here is CASSEGQRDTQPQHF. As DNA, the CDR3 is TGTGCCAGCAGTGAGGGACAGCGGGACACTCAGCCCCAGCATTTT. Using reference TRBV2 and TRBJ1-5 for the parts outside the CDR3, the full variable domain is EPEVTQTPSHQVTQMGQEVILRCVPISNHLYFYWYRQILGQKVEFLVSFYNNEISEKSEIFDDQFSVERPDGSNFTLKIRSTKLEDSAMYFCASSEGQRDTQPQHFGDGTRLSIL.

This clonotype was found a few times. This sequence joins TRBV11-2 and TRBJ2-7, with 15 bases matching TRBD2. Germline-derived CDR1 and CDR2 are SGHAT and FQNNGV. CDR3 length: 16 residues. J lost 2 bases, V lost 5 bases, and 4 bases had no gene match. CDR3 nucleotides: TGTGCCAGCAGCCGGGGACTAGCGGGAGGACCCTACGAGCAGTACTTC. This translates into CASSRGLAGGPYEQYF.

The sample holds many counts of this clonotype. The V and J genes are TRBV19 and TRBJ2-1; no reliable D call. The V gene's germline CDR1 is LNHDA and CDR2 SQIVND (reference sequence). V was shortened by 4 bases and J by 0 bases, with 7 bases between the two germline ends. The CDR3 runs to 14 residues. The CDR3 bases are TGTGCCAGTAGTACATACAACTCCTACAATGAGCAGTTCTTC. It translates to CASSTYNSYNEQFF.

This rearrangement joins TRBV20-1 to TRBJ2-1; D uncertain. The V end lost 7 bases, the J end lost 2 bases, and 6 bases lay between the germline ends. There are 11 residues in the CDR3. CDR1 DFQATT and CDR2 SNEGSKA come from the germline V gene (reference sequence). The DNA for the CDR3 is TGCAGTGTTGACACCTACAATGAGCAGTTCTTC. Protein sequence: CSVDTYNEQFF.

This clonotype was picked up a small number of times. DNA for the CDR3: TGTGCCAGCAGCATCAGGGGCGGGGCGCTTCAGGAGACCCAGTACTTC. Amino acids: CASSIRGGALQETQYF. The chain recombines TRBV7-3 with TRBJ2-5; D tentatively reads TRBD1 or TRBD2 (6 bases each). Looked up from germline, CDR1 is SGHTA and CDR2 is FQGTGA. CDR3 size: 16 residues. Trimming shortened V by 5 bases and J by 5 bases, and 21 bases separated the two germline ends. The full variable domain, with the rest looked up from reference TRBV7-3 and TRBJ2-5, is GAGVSQTPSNKVTEKGKYVELRCDPISGHTALYWYRQSLGQGPEFLIYFQGTGAADDSGLPNDRFFAVRPEGSVSTLKIQRTERGDSAVYLCASSIRGGALQETQYFGPGTRLLVL.